This T cell receptor (beta chain) was identified in a study of blood T cell repertoires in COVID-19. Trimming cost V 0 bases and J 8 bases; bases outside gene matches: 7. The germline V gene encodes CDR1 SGHRS and CDR2 YFSETQ. This CDR3 contains 15 residues. Study processing details: The authors estimated nucleated cell counts from reference gene primer amplification. TCRdb's copy holds only in-frame clones and misses some; the assay was immunoSEQ multiplex PCR. The V and J calls and clone size are taken from that table; D and trimming were inferred from the DNA. The profile shows about 200,000 clones, 87% of them singletons.

The gene calls are TRBV5-1 and TRBJ2-1; TRBD1 matches 8 bases. This clonotype was obtained from a man between 60 and 75 years old with active or convalescent COVID-19. Sequenced sample: peripheral blood. This CDR3 is CASSLGQGALDEQFF. The CDR3 nucleotides are TGCGCCAGCAGCTTGGGGCAGGGGGCGCTCGATGAGCAGTTCTTC.